Listed here are 4 T cell receptor beta chains from one sample, sequenced in a study of blood T cell repertoires in COVID-19. TCRdb keeps only in-frame clones here, not all; method: immunoSEQ multiplex PCR. Among 250,000 to 300,000 clones listed, roughly 81% were seen once. The sample was PBMCs or T cells enriched from blood (not recorded which). Source of these receptors: a woman aged 45 to 65 who had been exposed to COVID-19.

This clone has just a few counts. This rearrangement joins TRBV15 to TRBJ1-5; maybe TRBD1 (6 bases). The CDR3 contains 14 residues. Trimming took 3 bases from V and 7 from J, leaving 13 bases between them. Looked up from germline, CDR1 is LNHNV and CDR2 is YYDKDF (reference sequence). For the CDR3, the DNA is TGTGCCACCAGCAGCAACAGGGAGGGACAGCCCCAGCATTTT. Amino acid sequence: CATSSNREGQPQHF.

V usage is TRBV7-8 and J usage is TRBJ1-6; 7 bases are a match to TRBD1. Germline assignment: CDR1 SGHVS and CDR2 FQNEAQ. The CDR3 is 17 amino acids. Trimming cost V 5 bases and J 6 bases; bases outside gene matches: 13. The CDR3: CASSQRGQQTVNSPLHF. The CDR3 region has the DNA TGTGCCAGCAGCCAAAGGGGACAGCAAACCGTTAATTCACCCCTCCACTTT.

The chain links TRBV7-8 to TRBJ2-2, with 10 bases fitting TRBD1. Trimming at V came to 4 bases and at J to 6 bases, leaving 11 bases not matched to a gene. Germline CDR1 and CDR2: SGHVS and FQNEAQ. The CDR3 totals 17 residues. Here the CDR3 DNA reads TGTGCCAGCAGCTCTCTCGTCTCCGGGACAGGGGCCGGGGAGCTGTTTTTT. It specifies CASSSLVSGTGAGELFF.

The chain employs TRBV19 and TRBJ1-5; possibly TRBD1 for D (6 bases). The length of the CDR3 is 14 residues. V was shortened by 5 bases and J by 5 bases, with 13 bases between the two germline ends. Per the germline V gene, CDR1 is LNHDA and CDR2 is SQIVND (reference sequence). The CDR3 spells CASSLSGVDQPQHF. CDR3 DNA sequence: TGTGCCAGTAGTCTCTCAGGGGTAGATCAGCCCCAGCATTTT.